These 24 T cell receptor beta chains were sequenced from one sample in a study of blood T cell repertoires in COVID-19. TCRdb keeps only in-frame clones here, not all; method: immunoSEQ multiplex PCR. The sample consists of 70,000 or so clones, around 83% of them appearing once. The sequenced sample consisted of peripheral blood. The source of these receptors is a woman in her sixties or seventies with acute or convalescent COVID-19.

The rearrangement uses TRBV5-1 and TRBJ1-1, with a possible D match to TRBD1 (6 bases). V was clipped by 4 bases and J by 1 base, with 14 bases between them. The germline gives CDR1 SGHRS, CDR2 YFSETQ. CDR3 length equals 15 residues. The CDR3 sequence: CASSASGTSNTEAFF. The DNA for the CDR3 is TGCGCCAGCAGCGCCTCCGGGACATCGAACACTGAAGCTTTCTTT.

The gene calls are TRBV6-5 and TRBJ1-1, with D hard to call. The germline V gene encodes CDR1 MNHEY and CDR2 SVGAGI. The CDR3 has 13 amino acids. V lost 6 bases and J lost 2, with 10 bases in between. The CDR3: CASRPRFNTEAFF. Here the CDR3 DNA reads TGTGCCAGCAGGCCACGGTTTAACACTGAAGCTTTCTTT.

In this sample, this clone turned up a few times. The genes are TRBV6-5 and TRBJ2-5; TRBD2 matches at 11 bases. Germline loops: CDR1 MNHEY, CDR2 SVGAGI. There are 16 residues in the CDR3. Trimming cost V 2 bases and J 5 bases; bases outside gene matches: 7. The DNA of the CDR3 is TGTGCCAGCAGTTACGGGCCTAGCGGGGGGAGGGAGACCCAGTACTTC. Residues: CASSYGPSGGRETQYF.

The rearrangement uses TRBV2 and TRBJ2-7; the match to TRBD2 covers 9 bases. The V and J ends lost 11 bases and 1 base, in that order; junction bases with no gene match: 12. CDR1 and CDR2 from the germline V gene are SNHLY and FYNNEI. CDR3 size: 15 residues. The CDR3 nucleotides read TGTGCCGTCGGGCTGGACGCGGGGGGGTCCTACGAGCAGTACTTC. This encodes CAVGLDAGGSYEQYF.

The rearrangement joins TRBV9 to TRBJ2-5, with D possibly TRBD1 on 5 matching bases. The CDR3 totals 13 residues. From germline, CDR1 is SGDLS and CDR2 YYNGEE. Trimming stripped 1 base from V and 7 bases from J, with 11 bases between. CDR3 in amino acids: CASSVKGYGTQYF. CDR3 DNA: TGTGCCAGCAGCGTAAAGGGGTACGGGACCCAGTACTTC.

This chain joins TRBV29-1 and TRBJ2-7, with 9 bases identical to TRBD2. V was clipped by 4 bases and J by 6 bases; unmatched bases: 4. Germline V gene data show CDR1 as SQVTM and CDR2 as ANQGSEA. CDR3 size: 12 residues. The CDR3 is CSVARGGREQYF. The CDR3 nucleotides read TGCAGCGTTGCGCGGGGGGGCCGCGAGCAGTACTTC.

The chain joins TRBV19 to TRBJ2-7; 8 nucleotides align to TRBD1. J gave up 5 bases and V 4 bases, and 13 bases lay outside the gene matches. Germline V CDR1 and CDR2: LNHDA, SQIVND (reference sequence). This CDR3 region has 16 residues. The CDR3 DNA reads TGTGCCAGTAGTACTCTTCCCGGGACAGGAGCCAACGAGCAGTACTTC. Translation gives CASSTLPGTGANEQYF.

The chain is built from TRBV9 and TRBJ1-1, with D possibly TRBD1 on 5 matching bases. The germline CDR1 and CDR2 sequences are SGDLS and YYNGEE. This CDR3 contains 14 residues. Between the trimmed V and J ends, which lost 0 bases and 3 bases, there was a span of 9 bases. CDR3 loop: CASSVVFRDTEAFF. In DNA, the CDR3 is TGTGCCAGCAGCGTAGTGTTCAGGGACACTGAAGCTTTCTTT. Combining the CDR3 with reference TRBV9 and TRBJ1-1 gives the whole variable domain DSGVTQTPKHLITATGQRVTLRCSPRSGDLSVYWYQQSLDQGLQFLIQYYNGEERAKGNILERFSAQQFPDLHSELNLSSLELGDSALYFCASSVVFRDTEAFFGQGTRLTVV.

This clone was counted a single time. V usage is TRBV3-1 (or the pseudogene TRBV3-2) and J usage is TRBJ1-3; no definite D call. CDR1 and CDR2 (germline): LGHDT, YNNKEL (reference sequence). The V end was cut by 11 bases, the J end by 3 bases, with 11 bases between. This CDR3 spans 12 amino acids. The CDR3 nucleotides are TGTGCCTCCGCGTCTTATGGAAACACCATATATTTT. Translating gives CASASYGNTIYF.

This clone was found once. The chain combines TRBV27 with TRBJ2-7; 7 positions match TRBD1. Germline trimming cut 8 bases from V and 2 bases from J; bases unmatched to any gene: 15. CDR3 length: 16 amino acids. The germline V gene encodes CDR1 MNHEY and CDR2 SMNVEV (reference sequence). The CDR3 DNA is TGTGCCAGCGGGAGACAGGGTCGGGTGGTGGCCTACGAGCAGTACTTC. This codes for CASGRQGRVVAYEQYF.

The rearrangement links TRBV5-4 to TRBJ2-1, with 7 bases lining up with TRBD1. Germline V gene sequence: CDR1 SGHNT, CDR2 YYREEE (reference sequence). Germline trimming cut 4 bases from V and 1 base from J; bases unmatched to any gene: 2. The CDR3 contains 14 residues. In nucleotides, the CDR3 is TGTGCCAGCAGCCCAGGGGGTTCCTACAATGAGCAGTTCTTC. Its protein product is CASSPGGSYNEQFF.

This clone came up a few times. This chain uses TRBV7-9 with TRBJ1-2; TRBD1 matches 11 bases. The V gene's germline CDR1 is SEHNR and CDR2 FQNEAQ (reference sequence). The CDR3 extends over 15 amino acids. Trimming at V came to 1 base and at J to 8 bases, leaving 6 bases not matched to a gene. CDR3 residues: CASSLDGTGGSGYTF. In DNA form, the CDR3 reads TGTGCCAGCAGCTTAGACGGGACAGGGGGAAGCGGCTACACCTTC.

This clone was seen only once. This chain links TRBV6-5 with TRBJ2-7, with 10 bases identical to TRBD2. The CDR3 spans 14 residues. After removal of 5 bases from V and 2 bases from J, the junction contained 3 bases not matched to a gene. The V gene's germline CDR1 is MNHEY and CDR2 SVGAGI. The CDR3 loop reads CASSNSGGTYEQYF. CDR3 sequence (DNA): TGTGCCAGCAGTAATAGCGGGGGGACCTACGAGCAGTACTTC.

The chain employs TRBV6-5 and TRBJ2-7; 9 bases line up with TRBD2. This CDR3 has 14 residues. Germline V gene sequence: CDR1 MNHEY, CDR2 SVGAGI. The V and J ends lost 6 bases and 4 bases, in that order; junction bases with no gene match: 7. DNA for the CDR3: TGTGCCAGCAGGGAGCTAGCGGGACCTTACGAGCAGTACTTC. Translating gives CASRELAGPYEQYF.

The rearrangement links TRBV5-1 to TRBJ1-1; D gene uncertain. The germline V gene has CDR1 SGHRS and CDR2 YFSETQ. Trimming removed 0 bases at V and 1 base at J, with 7 bases between. This CDR3 region has 14 residues. The CDR3: CASSLGAGNTEAFF. The CDR3 DNA reads as TGCGCCAGCAGCTTGGGGGCGGGGAACACTGAAGCTTTCTTT.

This clone came up a few times. The chain recombines TRBV19 with TRBJ2-3; 9 bases are a match to TRBD2. Per germline, CDR1 LNHDA and CDR2 SQIVND (reference sequence). With 4 bases clipped from V and 8 bases from J, the junction kept 13 bases outside the gene matches. CDR3 length: 16 amino acids. In nucleotides, the CDR3 is TGTGCCAGTAGTACAAAGCGGGGGGCCACATTGAGTACGCAGTATTTT. Its protein is CASSTKRGATLSTQYF.

V usage is TRBV5-6 and J usage is TRBJ1-6; 9 bases are shared with TRBD1. The CDR3 sequence is 16 residues long. J lost 8 bases, V lost 4 bases, and 10 bases had no gene match. The germline CDR1 and CDR2 sequences are SGHDT and YYEEEE. Here the CDR3 DNA reads TGTGCCAGCAGCGACAGGACAGGGGCCCTTTATTCACCCCTCCACTTT. It yields the protein CASSDRTGALYSPLHF.

The chain is built from TRBV6-6 and TRBJ1-4; the D gene is possibly TRBD1 (6 bases). CDR1 is MNHNY, CDR2 SVGAGI, per germline (reference sequence). The CDR3 is 14 amino acids. Between the trimmed V and J ends, which lost 10 bases and 7 bases, there was a span of 19 bases. This CDR3 is CAISTGGAGEKLFF. The CDR3 bases are TGTGCCATCAGCACCGGGGGGGCGGGTGAAAAACTGTTTTTT.

The rearrangement links TRBV19 to TRBJ1-6, with 7 bases identical to TRBD1. V shed 5 bases, J shed 10 bases, and the junction held 5 bases outside the gene matches. The CDR3 has 13 residues. The germline V gene encodes CDR1 LNHDA and CDR2 SQIVND (reference sequence). CDR3 sequence: CASSYRGRSPLHF. The CDR3 nucleotides are TGTGCCAGTAGTTACAGGGGTCGGTCACCCCTCCACTTT. The complete variable domain, with remaining parts taken from reference TRBV19 and TRBJ1-6, reads DGGITQSPKYLFRKEGQNVTLSCEQNLNHDAMYWYRQDPGQGLRLIYYSQIVNDFQKGDIAEGYSVSREKKESFPLTVTSAQKNPTAFYLCASSYRGRSPLHFGNGTRLTVT.

This rearrangement joins TRBV19 to TRBJ2-6; TRBD1 matches at 7 bases. CDR1 and CDR2 from the germline V gene are LNHDA and SQIVND (reference sequence). V was pared by 7 bases and J by 3 bases, with 9 bases of the junction left unmatched. The CDR3 is made up of 16 amino acids. The CDR3: CASTPTGIGGANVLTF. In DNA, the CDR3 is TGTGCCAGTACTCCGACAGGGATTGGTGGGGCCAACGTCCTGACTTTC.

The rearrangement links TRBV19 to TRBJ1-4; no clear D gene. V lost 6 bases and J 0 bases, leaving 8 bases between the germline ends. The CDR3 loop spans 14 amino acids. Germline V gives CDR1 LNHDA, CDR2 SQIVND (reference sequence). CDR3 in DNA: TGTGCCAGTAGGGAGTTCTCAACTAATGAAAAACTGTTTTTT. Translation gives CASREFSTNEKLFF.

CDR3 amino acids: CASSVSGVGTEAFF. CDR3 DNA sequence: TGCGCCAGCAGTGTGTCCGGGGTAGGGACTGAAGCTTTCTTT. V is TRBV10-1 and J is TRBJ1-1; D is unclear. The germline V gene encodes CDR1 WNHNN and CDR2 SYGVQD (reference sequence). This CDR3 has 14 residues. Between the trimmed V and J ends, which lost 4 bases and 5 bases, there was a span of 14 bases.

The chain recombines TRBV4-2 with TRBJ2-7, with D possibly being TRBD1 (5 bases). Germline V gene data show CDR1 as LGHNA and CDR2 as YNFKEQ. V was trimmed by 4 bases and J by 5 bases, leaving 12 bases between them. CDR3 length: 13 residues. The CDR3 is CASSLSTENEQYF. The CDR3 region has the DNA TGTGCCAGCAGCCTCTCGACAGAAAACGAGCAGTACTTC.

The chain combines TRBV7-2 with TRBJ1-2, with D perhaps matching TRBD1 (5 bases). The germline CDR1 and CDR2 sequences are SGHTA and FQGNSA. Trimming stripped 3 bases from V and 2 bases from J, with 10 bases between. The CDR3 covers 14 residues. The chain's CDR3 is CASSLEGLNYGYTF. The CDR3 nucleotides read TGTGCCAGCAGCTTGGAGGGGCTAAACTATGGCTACACCTTC. The variable domain in full, with the rest retrieved from reference TRBV7-2 and TRBJ1-2, is GAGVSQSPSNKVTEKGKDVELRCDPISGHTALYWYRQSLGQGLEFLIYFQGNSAPDKSGLPSDRFSAERTGGSVSTLTIQRTQQEDSAVYLCASSLEGLNYGYTFGSGTRLTVV.